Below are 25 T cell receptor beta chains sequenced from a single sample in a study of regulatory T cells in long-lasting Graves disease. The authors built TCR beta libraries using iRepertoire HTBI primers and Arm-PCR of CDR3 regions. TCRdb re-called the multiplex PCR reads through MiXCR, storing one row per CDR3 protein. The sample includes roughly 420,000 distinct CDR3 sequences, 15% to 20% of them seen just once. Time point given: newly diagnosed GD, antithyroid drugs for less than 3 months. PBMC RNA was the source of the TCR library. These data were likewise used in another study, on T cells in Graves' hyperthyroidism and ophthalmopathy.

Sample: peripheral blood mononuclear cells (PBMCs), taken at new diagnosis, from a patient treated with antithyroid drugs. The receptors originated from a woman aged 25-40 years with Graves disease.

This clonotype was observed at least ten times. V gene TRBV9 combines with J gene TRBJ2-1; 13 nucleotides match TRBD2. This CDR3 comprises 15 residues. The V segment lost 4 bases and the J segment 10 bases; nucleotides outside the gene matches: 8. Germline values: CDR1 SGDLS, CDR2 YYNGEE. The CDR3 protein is CASSTGTSGIGEQFF. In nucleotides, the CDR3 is TGTGCCAGCAGCACCGGGACTAGCGGGATTGGGGAGCAGTTCTTC.

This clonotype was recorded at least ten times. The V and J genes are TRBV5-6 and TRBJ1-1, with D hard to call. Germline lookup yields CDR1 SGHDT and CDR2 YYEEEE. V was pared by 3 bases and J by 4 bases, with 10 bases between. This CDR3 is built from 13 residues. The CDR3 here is CASSSRGATEAFF. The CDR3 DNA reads TGTGCCAGCAGCTCACGGGGTGCCACTGAAGCTTTCTTT.

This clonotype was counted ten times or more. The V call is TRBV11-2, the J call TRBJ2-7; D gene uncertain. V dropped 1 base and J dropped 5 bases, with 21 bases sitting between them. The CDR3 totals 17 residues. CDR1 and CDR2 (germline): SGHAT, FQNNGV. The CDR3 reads CASSLVPPPQPPHEQYF. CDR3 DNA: TGTGCCAGCAGCTTAGTTCCCCCTCCGCAGCCTCCGCACGAGCAGTACTTC.

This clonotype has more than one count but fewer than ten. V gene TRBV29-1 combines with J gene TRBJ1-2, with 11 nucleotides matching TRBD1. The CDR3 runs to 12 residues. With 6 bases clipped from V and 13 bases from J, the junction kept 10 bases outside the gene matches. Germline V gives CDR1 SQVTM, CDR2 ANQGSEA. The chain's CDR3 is CSVESGTGGLTF. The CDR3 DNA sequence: TGCAGCGTGGAATCCGGGACAGGGGGGCTCACCTTC.

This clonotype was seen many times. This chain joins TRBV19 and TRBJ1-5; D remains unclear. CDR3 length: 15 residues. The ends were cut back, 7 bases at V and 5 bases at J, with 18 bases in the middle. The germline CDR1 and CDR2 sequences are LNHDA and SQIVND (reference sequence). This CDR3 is CASTPHRVTDQPQHF. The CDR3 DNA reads TGTGCCAGTACCCCCCACAGAGTTACGGATCAGCCCCAGCATTTT.

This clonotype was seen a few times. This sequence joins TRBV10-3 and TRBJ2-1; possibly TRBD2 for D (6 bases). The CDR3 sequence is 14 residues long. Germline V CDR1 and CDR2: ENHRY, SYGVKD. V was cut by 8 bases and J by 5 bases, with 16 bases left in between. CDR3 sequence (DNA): TGTGCCATCGCGCGGGGACTGACAGACAATGAGCAGTTCTTC. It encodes CAIARGLTDNEQFF.

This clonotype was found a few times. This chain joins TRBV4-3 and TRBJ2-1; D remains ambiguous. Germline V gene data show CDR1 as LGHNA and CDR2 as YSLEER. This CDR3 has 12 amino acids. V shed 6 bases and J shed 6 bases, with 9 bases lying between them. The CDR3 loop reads CASSLDFNEQFF. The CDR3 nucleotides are TGCGCCAGCAGTTTAGACTTCAATGAGCAGTTCTTC.

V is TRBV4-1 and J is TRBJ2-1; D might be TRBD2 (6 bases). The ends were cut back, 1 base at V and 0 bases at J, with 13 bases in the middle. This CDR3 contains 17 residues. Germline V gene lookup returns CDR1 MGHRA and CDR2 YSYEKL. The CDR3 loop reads CASSQGVAVSSYNEQFF. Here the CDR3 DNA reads TGCGCCAGCAGCCAAGGGGTAGCGGTTAGCTCCTACAATGAGCAGTTCTTC.

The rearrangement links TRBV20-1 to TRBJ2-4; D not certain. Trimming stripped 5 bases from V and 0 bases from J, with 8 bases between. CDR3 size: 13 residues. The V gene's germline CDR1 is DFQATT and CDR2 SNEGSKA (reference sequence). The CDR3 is CSAPDTAKNIQYF. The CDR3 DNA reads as TGCAGTGCTCCGGATACAGCCAAAAACATTCAGTACTTC.

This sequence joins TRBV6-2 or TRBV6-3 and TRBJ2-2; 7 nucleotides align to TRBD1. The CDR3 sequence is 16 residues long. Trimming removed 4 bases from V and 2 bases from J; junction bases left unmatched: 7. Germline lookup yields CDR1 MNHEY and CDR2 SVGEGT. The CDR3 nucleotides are TGTGCCAGCAGTTTACGGGGACAGCTCAACACCGGGGAGCTGTTTTTT. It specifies CASSLRGQLNTGELFF.

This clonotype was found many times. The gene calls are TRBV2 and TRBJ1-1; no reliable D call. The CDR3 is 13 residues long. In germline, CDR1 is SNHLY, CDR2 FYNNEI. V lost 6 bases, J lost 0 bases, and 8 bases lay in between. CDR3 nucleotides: TGTGCCAGCAGGGTTGATTTGAACACTGAAGCTTTCTTT. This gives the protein CASRVDLNTEAFF.

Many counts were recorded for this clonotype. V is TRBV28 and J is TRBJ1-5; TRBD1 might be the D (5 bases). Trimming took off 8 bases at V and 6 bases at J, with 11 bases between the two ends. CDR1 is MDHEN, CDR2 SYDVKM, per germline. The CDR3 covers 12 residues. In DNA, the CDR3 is TGTGCCAGCGTCGAGGGGCTTCAGCCCCAGCATTTT. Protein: CASVEGLQPQHF.

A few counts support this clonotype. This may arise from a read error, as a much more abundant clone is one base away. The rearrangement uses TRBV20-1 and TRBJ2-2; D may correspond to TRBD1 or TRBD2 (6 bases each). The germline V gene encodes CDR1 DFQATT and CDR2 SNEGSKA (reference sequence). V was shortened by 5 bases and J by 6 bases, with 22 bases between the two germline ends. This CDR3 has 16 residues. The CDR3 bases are TGCAGTGCTCACCTAGGAGGGCAGGGGTACGCCGGGGAGCTGTTTTTT. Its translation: CSAHLGGQGYAGELFF.

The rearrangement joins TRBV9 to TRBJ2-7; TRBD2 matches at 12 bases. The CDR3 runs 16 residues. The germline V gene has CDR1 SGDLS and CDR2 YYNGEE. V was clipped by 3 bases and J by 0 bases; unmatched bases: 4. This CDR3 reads CASSAGGLAGSYEQYF. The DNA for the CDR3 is TGTGCCAGCAGCGCCGGGGGACTAGCGGGCTCCTACGAGCAGTACTTC.

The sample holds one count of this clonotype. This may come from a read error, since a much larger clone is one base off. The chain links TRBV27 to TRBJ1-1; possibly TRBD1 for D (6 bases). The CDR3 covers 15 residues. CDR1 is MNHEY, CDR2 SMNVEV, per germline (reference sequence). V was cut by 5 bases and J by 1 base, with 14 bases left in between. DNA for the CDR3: TGTGCCAGCAGTCCCAGCAGGGGTAGGAACACTGAAGCTTTCTTT. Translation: CASSPSRGRNTEAFF.

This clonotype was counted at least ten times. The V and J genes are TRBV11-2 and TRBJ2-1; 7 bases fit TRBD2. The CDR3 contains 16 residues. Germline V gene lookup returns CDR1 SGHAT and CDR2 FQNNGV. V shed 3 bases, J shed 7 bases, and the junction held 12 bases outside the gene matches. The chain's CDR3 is CASSFYGTTGKNEQFF. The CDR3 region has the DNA TGTGCCAGCAGCTTTTATGGGACTACGGGCAAAAATGAGCAGTTCTTC. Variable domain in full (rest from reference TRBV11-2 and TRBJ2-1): EAGVAQSPRYKIIEKRQSVAFWCNPISGHATLYWYQQILGQGPKLLIQFQNNGVVDDSQLPKDRFSAERLKGVDSTLKIQPAKLEDSAVYLCASSFYGTTGKNEQFFGPGTRLTVL.

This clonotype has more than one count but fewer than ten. In nucleotides, the CDR3 is TGTGCCAGCAGTTCGCGAGCGGAAGGTGAAAAACTGTTTTTT. Protein sequence: CASSSRAEGEKLFF. The chain is built from TRBV28 and TRBJ1-4; D gene ambiguous. The CDR3 is 14 amino acids. Germline CDR1 MDHEN, CDR2 SYDVKM. The germline V and J ends were trimmed by 4 bases and 7 bases, with 13 bases remaining between them.

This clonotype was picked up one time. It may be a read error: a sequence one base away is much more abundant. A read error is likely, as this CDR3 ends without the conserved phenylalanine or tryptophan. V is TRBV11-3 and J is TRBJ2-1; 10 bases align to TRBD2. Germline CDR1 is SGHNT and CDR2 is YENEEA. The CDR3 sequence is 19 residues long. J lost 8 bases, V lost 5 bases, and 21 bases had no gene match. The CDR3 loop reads CASSPGTGTSDLGGYEQFL. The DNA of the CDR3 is TGTGCCAGCAGCCCGGGGACCGGGACTAGCGATTTGGGCGGCTATGAGCAGTTCCTC.

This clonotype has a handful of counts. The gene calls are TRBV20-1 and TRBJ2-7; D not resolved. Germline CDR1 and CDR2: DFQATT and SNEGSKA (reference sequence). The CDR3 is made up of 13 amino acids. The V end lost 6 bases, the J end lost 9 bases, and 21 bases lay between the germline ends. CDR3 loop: CSASPGPGEGQYF. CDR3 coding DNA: TGCAGTGCCTCCCCGGGTCCCGGCGAAGGGCAGTACTTC.

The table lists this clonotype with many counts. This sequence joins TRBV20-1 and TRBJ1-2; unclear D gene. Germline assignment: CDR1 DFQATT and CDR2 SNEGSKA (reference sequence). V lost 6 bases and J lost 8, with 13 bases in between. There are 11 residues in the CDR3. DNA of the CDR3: TGCAGTGCGTGGGAGCCGGCCGGCTACACCTTC. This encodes CSAWEPAGYTF.

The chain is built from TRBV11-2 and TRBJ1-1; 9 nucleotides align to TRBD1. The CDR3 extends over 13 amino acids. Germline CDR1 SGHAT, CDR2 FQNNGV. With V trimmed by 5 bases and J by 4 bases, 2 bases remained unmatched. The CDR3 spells CASSGTGSTEAFF. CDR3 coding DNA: TGTGCCAGCAGCGGGACAGGGAGCACTGAAGCTTTCTTT.

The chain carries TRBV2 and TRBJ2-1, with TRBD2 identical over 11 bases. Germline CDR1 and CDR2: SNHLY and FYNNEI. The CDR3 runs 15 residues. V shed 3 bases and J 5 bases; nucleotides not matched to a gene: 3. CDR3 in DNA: TGTGCCAGCAGTGATGGGACTAGCGGTAACAATGAGCAGTTCTTC. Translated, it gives CASSDGTSGNNEQFF.

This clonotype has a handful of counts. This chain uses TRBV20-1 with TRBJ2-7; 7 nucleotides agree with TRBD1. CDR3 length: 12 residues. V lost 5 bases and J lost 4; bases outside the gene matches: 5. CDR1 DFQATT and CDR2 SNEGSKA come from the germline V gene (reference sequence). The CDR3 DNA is TGCAGTGCTCGGGACAGCCAATACGAGCAGTACTTC. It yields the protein CSARDSQYEQYF.

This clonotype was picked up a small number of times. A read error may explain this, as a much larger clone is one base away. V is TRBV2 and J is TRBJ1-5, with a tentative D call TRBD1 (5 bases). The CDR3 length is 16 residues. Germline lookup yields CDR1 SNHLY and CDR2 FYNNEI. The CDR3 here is CASNRDSAYSSQPQHF. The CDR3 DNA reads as TGTGCCAGCAACCGTGACAGTGCCTATAGCAGTCAGCCCCAGCATTTT.

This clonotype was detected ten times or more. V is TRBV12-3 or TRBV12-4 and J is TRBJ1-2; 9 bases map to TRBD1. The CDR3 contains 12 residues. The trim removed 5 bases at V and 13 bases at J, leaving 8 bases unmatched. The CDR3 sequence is CASSRTGARCTF. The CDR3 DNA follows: TGTGCCAGCAGTCGGACAGGGGCGCGGTGCACCTTC.